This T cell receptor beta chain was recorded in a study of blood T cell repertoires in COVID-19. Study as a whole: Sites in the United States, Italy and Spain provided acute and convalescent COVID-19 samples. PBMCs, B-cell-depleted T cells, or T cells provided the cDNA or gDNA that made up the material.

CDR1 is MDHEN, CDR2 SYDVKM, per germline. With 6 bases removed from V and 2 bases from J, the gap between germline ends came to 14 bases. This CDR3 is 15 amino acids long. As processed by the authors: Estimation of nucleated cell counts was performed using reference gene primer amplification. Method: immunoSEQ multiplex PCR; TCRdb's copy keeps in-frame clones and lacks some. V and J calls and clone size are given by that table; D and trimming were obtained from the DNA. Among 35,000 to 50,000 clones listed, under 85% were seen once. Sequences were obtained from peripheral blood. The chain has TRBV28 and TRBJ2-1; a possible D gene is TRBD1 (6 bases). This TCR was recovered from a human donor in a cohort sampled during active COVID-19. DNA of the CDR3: TGTGCCAGCAGACACAGGGCGGCCCCCTACAATGAGCAGTTCTTC. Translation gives CASRHRAAPYNEQFF.